The clone carrying this T cell receptor beta chain was picked up many times. Its cognate antigen is unknown. The sample originates from a study of Graves' ophthalmopathy and Graves' hyperthyroidism. Study-level points and caveats: Most thyroid clonotypes with frequency above 0.001 were detected in blood too. A model built from 13 signatures distinguished ophthalmopathy from stable hyperthyroidism with approximately 88% sensitivity and about 81% specificity.

Newly diagnosed hyperthyroidism donors, aged 18 to 65, duration under 2 months. Exclusion applied to patients with other autoimmune diseases, uncontrolled infections, pregnancy or lactation. RNA transcripts served as template for amplifying TCR beta CDR3 sequences. First-round RT-PCR used HTBI primers; second-round multiplex PCR followed. TCRdb called the multiplex PCR reads again in MiXCR, with one record for every CDR3 protein. The sample has approximately 1.2 million distinct CDR3 sequences, about 36% seen once. Sequenced material: peripheral blood or thyroid tissue (not recorded which). The source of this sequence is an adult man with Graves' hyperthyroidism.

The DNA of the CDR3 is TGTGCCAGCAGCTTAGGGACTAGCGGCTTCGAGCAGTACTTC. It translates to CASSLGTSGFEQYF. The rearrangement links TRBV7-8 to TRBJ2-7, with TRBD2 matching 10 bases. V trimming: 1 base; J trimming: 6 bases; junction bases outside the gene matches: 3. From germline, CDR1 is SGHVS and CDR2 FQNEAQ. The CDR3 totals 14 residues.